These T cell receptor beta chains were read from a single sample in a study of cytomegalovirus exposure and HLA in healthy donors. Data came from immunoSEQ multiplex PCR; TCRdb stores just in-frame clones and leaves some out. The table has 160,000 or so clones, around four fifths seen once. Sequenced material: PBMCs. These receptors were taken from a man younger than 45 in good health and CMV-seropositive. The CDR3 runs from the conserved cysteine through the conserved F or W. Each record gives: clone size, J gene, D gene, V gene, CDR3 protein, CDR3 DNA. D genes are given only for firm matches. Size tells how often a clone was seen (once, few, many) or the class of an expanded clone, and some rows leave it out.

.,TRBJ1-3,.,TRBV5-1,CASSPMSGSGNTIYF,TGCGCCAGCAGCCCTATGTCCGGCTCTGGAAACACCATATATTTT
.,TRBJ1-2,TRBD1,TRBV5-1,CASSWDQGGGSGYTF,TGCGCCAGCAGCTGGGACCAGGGGGGCGGAAGCGGCTACACCTTC
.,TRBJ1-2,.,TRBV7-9,CASSLVSSPGYTF,TGTGCCAGCAGCTTAGTGTCCTCTCCGGGCTACACCTTC
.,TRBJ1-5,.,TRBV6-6,CASARVSQPQHF,TGTGCCAGCGCTCGGGTTAGTCAGCCCCAGCATTTT
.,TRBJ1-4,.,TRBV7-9,CASSFWTPATNEKLFF,TGTGCCAGCAGCTTTTGGACACCCGCAACTAATGAAAAACTGTTTTTT
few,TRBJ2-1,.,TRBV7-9,CASSLQGSEQFF,TGTGCCAGCAGCTTACAGGGCAGCGAGCAGTTCTTC
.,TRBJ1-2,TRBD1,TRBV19,CASIPSGQGLGYTF,TGTGCCAGTATTCCGTCGGGACAGGGTCTAGGCTACACCTTC
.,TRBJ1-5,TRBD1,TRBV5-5,CASSADRVYQPQHF,TGTGCCAGCAGCGCCGACAGGGTTTATCAGCCCCAGCATTTT
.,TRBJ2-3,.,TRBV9,CASSVRLSTPTDTQYF,TGTGCCAGCAGCGTCCGACTATCTACTCCCACAGATACGCAGTATTTT
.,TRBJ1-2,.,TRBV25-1,CASVDEQGLNYGYTF,TGTGCCAGCGTTGACGAACAGGGTTTGAACTATGGCTACACCTTC
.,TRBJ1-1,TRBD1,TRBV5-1,CASRHPGQGNTEAFF,TGCGCCAGCAGACATCCGGGACAGGGTAACACTGAAGCTTTCTTT
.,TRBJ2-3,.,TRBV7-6,CASSPQSTDTQYF,TGTGCCAGCAGCCCCCAGAGCACAGATACGCAGTATTTT
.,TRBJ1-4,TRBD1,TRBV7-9,CASPTGGRNEKLFF,TGTGCCAGCCCTACAGGGGGGCGGAATGAAAAACTGTTTTTT
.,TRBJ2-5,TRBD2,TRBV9,CASSPQGLAKETQYF,TGTGCCAGCAGCCCCCAGGGACTAGCGAAAGAGACCCAGTACTTC
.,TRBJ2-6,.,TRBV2,CARGLAGMYSGANVLTF,TGTGCCAGGGGCCTGGCAGGGATGTACTCTGGGGCCAACGTCCTGACTTTC
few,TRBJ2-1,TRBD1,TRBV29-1,CSVTPTGAGEDEQFF,TGCAGCGTGACCCCCACAGGGGCGGGCGAGGATGAGCAGTTCTTC
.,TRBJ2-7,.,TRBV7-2,CASSLSGSPGSSYEQYF,TGTGCCAGCAGCTTATCTGGGAGTCCAGGTAGCTCCTACGAGCAGTACTTC
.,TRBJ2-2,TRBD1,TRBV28,CASRTPQGASNTGELFF,TGTGCCAGCAGGACTCCACAGGGGGCATCAAACACCGGGGAGCTGTTTTTT
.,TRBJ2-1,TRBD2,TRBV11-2,CASRTPGLANEQFF,TGTGCCAGCAGGACTCCCGGACTAGCGAATGAGCAGTTCTTC
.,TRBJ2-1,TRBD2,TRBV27,CASYRSGGANEQFF,TGTGCCAGCTATCGTAGCGGGGGGGCCAATGAGCAGTTCTTC
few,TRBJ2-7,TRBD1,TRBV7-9,CASSVGQVPSYEQYF,TGTGCCAGCAGCGTGGGACAGGTCCCCTCCTACGAGCAGTACTTC
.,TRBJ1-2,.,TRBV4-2,CASSQGGPLAGRNGYTF,TGTGCCAGCAGCCAAGGCGGCCCGCTCGCAGGGCGGAATGGCTACACCTTC